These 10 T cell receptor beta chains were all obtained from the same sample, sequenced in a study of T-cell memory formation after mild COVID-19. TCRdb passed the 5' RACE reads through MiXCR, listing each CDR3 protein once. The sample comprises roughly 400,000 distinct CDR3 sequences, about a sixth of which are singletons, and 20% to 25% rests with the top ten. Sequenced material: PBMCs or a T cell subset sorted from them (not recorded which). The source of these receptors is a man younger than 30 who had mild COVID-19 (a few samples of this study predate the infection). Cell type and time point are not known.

This chain's CDR3 is CASSQDKGGVSYNEQFF. The CDR3 nucleotides read TGCGCCAGCAGCCAAGACAAGGGCGGGGTCTCCTACAATGAGCAGTTCTTC. The chain recombines TRBV4-1 with TRBJ2-1; perhaps TRBD2 as D (6 bases). Trimming removed 0 bases at V and 0 bases at J, with 12 bases between. The CDR3 is 17 residues long. The germline V gene encodes CDR1 MGHRA and CDR2 YSYEKL.

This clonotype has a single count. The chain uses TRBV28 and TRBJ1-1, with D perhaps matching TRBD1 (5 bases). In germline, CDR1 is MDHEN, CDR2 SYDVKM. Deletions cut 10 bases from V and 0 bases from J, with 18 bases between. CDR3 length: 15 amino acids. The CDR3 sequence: CATNHLKGMNTEAFF. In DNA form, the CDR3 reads TGTGCCACCAACCATCTTAAGGGGATGAACACTGAAGCTTTCTTT.

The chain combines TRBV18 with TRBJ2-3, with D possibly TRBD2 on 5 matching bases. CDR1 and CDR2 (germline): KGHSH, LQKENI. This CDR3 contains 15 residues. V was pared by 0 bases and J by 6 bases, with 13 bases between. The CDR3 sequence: CASSPPASRWDTQYF. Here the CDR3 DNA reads TGTGCCAGCTCACCACCCGCTAGCCGTTGGGATACGCAGTATTTT.

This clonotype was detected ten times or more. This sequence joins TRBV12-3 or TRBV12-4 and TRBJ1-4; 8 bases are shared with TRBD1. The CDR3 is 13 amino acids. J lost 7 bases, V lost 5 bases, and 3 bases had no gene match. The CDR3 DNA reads TGTGCCAGCAGTCCAGGACAGGGTGAAAAACTGTTTTTT. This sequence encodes CASSPGQGEKLFF.

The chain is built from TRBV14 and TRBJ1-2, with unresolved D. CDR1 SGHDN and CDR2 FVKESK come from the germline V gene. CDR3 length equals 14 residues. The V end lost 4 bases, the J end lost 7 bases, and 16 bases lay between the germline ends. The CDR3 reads CASSLERRAGGYTF. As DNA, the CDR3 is TGTGCCAGCAGCCTAGAGAGGAGGGCCGGTGGCTACACCTTC.

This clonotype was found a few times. For the CDR3, the DNA is TGTGCCAGCAGCCAGACAGGGTCCAGCTCCTACAATGAGCAGTTCTTC. The encoded protein is CASSQTGSSSYNEQFF. The genes are TRBV4-2 and TRBJ2-1, with 7 bases lining up with TRBD1. The V gene end was trimmed by 3 bases and the J gene end by 0 bases; junction bases not matched to a gene: 5. The CDR3 contains 16 residues. The germline V gene encodes CDR1 LGHNA and CDR2 YNFKEQ.

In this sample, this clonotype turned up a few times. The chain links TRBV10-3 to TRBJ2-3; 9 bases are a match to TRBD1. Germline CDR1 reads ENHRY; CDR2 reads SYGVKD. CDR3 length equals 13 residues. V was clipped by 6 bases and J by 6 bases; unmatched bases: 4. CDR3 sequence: CAIRQGAEDTQYF. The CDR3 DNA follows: TGTGCCATCAGACAGGGGGCGGAGGATACGCAGTATTTT.

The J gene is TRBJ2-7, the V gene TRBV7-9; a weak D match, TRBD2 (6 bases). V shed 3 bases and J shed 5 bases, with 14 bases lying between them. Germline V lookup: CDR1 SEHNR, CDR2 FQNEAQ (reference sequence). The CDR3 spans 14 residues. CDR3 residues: CASSLEGFSDEQYF. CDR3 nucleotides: TGTGCCAGCAGCTTGGAGGGGTTTTCGGACGAGCAGTACTTC.

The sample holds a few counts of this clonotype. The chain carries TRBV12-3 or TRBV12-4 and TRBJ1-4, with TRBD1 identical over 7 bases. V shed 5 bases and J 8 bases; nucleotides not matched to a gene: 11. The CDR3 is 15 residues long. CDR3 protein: CASSIAGTAYEKLFF. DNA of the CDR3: TGTGCCAGCAGTATCGCCGGGACAGCATACGAAAAACTGTTTTTT.

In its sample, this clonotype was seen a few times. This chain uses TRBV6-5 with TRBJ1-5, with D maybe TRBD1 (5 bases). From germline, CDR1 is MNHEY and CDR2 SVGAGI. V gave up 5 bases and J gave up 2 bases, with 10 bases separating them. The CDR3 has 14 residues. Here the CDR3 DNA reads TGTGCCAGCAGTGGGCTCAGGGGCAATCAGCCCCAGCATTTT. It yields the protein CASSGLRGNQPQHF.